The source of this T cell receptor beta chain is a study of blood T cell repertoires in COVID-19. Across the study: Spain, Italy and the United States supplied samples that represented acute and convalescent COVID-19. The cDNA or gDNA used as material had been derived from T cells, B-cell-depleted T cells, or PBMCs.

Per the original methods: Amplified reference gene primers provided the basis for estimating nucleated cell counts. This table comes from immunoSEQ multiplex PCR, and its TCRdb copy is limited to in-frame clones, with some not included. V and J calls and clone size are as listed in that table; D and trimming were resolved from the DNA. The repertoire has 150,000 to 200,000 clones, about 80% of them found once; the top ten carry around 7%. It was during active infection that Seattle patients were enrolled and then longitudinally followed. The clonotype was recovered from a woman between 35 and 50 years old with COVID-19, enrolled during active disease. Sample: peripheral blood.

The CDR3 spells CASSYIRGTGGEKLFF. The CDR3 coding sequence is TGTGCCAGCAGTTATATCCGTGGGACAGGAGGTGAAAAACTGTTTTTT. This chain connects TRBV6-5 to TRBJ1-4; 8 positions match TRBD1. CDR1 is MNHEY, CDR2 SVGAGI, per germline. The V segment lost 3 bases and the J segment 7 bases; nucleotides outside the gene matches: 10. This CDR3 has 16 amino acids.